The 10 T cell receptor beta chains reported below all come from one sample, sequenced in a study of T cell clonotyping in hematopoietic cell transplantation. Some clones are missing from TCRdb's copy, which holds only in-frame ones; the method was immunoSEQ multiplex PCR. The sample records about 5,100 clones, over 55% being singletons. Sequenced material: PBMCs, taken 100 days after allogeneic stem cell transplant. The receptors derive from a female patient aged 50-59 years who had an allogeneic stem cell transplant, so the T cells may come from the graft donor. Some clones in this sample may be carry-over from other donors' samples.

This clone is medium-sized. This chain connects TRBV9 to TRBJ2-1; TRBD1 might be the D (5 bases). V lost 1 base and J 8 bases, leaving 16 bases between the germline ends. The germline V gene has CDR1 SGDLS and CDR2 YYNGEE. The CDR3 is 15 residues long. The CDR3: CASSVIGRAIDEQFF. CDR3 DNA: TGTGCCAGCAGCGTAATCGGCAGGGCAATCGATGAGCAGTTCTTC.

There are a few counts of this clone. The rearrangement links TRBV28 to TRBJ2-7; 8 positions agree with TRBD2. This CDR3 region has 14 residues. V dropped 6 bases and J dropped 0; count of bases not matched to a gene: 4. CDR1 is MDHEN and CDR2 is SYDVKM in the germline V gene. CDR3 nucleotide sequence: TGTGCCAGCAGGTCGGGGGGGAACTCCTACGAGCAGTACTTC. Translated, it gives CASRSGGNSYEQYF. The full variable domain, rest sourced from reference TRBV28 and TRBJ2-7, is DVKVTQSSRYLVKRTGEKVFLECVQDMDHENMFWYRQDPGLGLRLIYFSYDVKMKEKGDIPEGYSVSREKKERFSLILESASTNQTSMYLCASRSGGNSYEQYFGPGTRLTVT.

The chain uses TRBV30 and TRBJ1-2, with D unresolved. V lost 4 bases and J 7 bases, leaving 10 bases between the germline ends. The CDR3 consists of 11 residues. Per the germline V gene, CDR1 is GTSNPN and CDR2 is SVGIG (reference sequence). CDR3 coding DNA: TGTGCCTGGAATTATCGGGGTGGCTACACCTTC. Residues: CAWNYRGGYTF.

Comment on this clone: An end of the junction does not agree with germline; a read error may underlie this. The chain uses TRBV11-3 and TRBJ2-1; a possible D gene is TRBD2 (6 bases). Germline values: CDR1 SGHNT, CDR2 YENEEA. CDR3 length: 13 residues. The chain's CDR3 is CASSPDMGRELFF. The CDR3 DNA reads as TGTGCCAGCAGCCCCGACATGGGACGGGAGCTGTTCTTC.

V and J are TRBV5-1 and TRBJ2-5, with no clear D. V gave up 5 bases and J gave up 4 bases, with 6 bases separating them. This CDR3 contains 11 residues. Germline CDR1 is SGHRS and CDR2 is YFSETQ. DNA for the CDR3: TGCGCCAGCAGTCCTGCAGAGACCCAGTACTTC. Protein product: CASSPAETQYF.

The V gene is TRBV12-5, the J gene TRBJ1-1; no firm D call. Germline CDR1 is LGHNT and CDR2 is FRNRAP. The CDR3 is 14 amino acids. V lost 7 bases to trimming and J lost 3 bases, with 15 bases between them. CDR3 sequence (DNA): TGTGCTAGTGCCCAAGTCCCCATGGACACTGAAGCTTTCTTT. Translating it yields CASAQVPMDTEAFF.

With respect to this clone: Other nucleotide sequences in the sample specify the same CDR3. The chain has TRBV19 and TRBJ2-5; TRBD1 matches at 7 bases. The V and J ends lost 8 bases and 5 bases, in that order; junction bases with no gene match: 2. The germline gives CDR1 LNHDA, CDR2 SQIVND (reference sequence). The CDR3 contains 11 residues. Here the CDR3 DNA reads TGTGCCAGTCGCAGGGGGGAGACCCAGTACTTC. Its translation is CASRRGETQYF.

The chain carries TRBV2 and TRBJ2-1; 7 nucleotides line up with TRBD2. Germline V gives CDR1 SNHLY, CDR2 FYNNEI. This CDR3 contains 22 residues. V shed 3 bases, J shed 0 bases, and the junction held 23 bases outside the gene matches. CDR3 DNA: TGTGCCAGCAGTGAGTTTCCGCTTTCTAGCGGACTTACCCCGAGCTCCTACAATGAGCAGTTCTTC. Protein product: CASSEFPLSSGLTPSSYNEQFF.

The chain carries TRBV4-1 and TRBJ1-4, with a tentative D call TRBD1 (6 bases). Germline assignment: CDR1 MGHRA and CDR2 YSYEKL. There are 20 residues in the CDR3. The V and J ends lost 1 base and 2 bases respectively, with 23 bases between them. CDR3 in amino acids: CASSQASLWIRGATNEKLFF. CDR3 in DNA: TGCGCCAGCAGCCAAGCAAGTCTTTGGATCCGGGGGGCGACTAATGAAAAACTGTTTTTT.

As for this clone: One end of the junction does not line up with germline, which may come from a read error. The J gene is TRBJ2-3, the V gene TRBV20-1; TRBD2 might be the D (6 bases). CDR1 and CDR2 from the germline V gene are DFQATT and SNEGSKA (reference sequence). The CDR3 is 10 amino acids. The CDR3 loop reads CSSSADTQYF. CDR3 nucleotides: TGCAGTTCTAGCGCAGATACGCAGTATTTT.